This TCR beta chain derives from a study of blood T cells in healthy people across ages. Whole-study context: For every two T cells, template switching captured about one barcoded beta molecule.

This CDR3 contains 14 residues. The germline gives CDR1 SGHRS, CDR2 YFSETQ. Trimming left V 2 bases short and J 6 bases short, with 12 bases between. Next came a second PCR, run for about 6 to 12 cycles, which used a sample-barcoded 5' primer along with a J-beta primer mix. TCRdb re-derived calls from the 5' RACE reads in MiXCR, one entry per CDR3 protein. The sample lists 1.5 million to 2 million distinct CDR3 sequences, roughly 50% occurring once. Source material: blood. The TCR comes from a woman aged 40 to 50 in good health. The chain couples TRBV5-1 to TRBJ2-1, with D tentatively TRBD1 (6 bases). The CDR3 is CASSFGQSINEQFF. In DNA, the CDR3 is TGCGCCAGCAGCTTTGGACAGTCGATCAATGAGCAGTTCTTC.